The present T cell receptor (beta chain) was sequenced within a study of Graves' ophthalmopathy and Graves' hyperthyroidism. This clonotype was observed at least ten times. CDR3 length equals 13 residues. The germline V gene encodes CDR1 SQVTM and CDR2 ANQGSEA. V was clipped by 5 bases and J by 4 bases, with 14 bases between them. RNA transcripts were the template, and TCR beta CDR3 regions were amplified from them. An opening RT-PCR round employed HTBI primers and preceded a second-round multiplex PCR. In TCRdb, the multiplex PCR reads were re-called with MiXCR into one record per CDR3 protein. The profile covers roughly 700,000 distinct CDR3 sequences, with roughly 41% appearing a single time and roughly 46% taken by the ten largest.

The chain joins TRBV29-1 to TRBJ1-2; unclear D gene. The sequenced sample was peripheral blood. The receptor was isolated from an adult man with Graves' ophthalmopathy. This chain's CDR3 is CSVSQRAVYGYTF. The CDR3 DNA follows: TGCAGCGTTTCACAAAGAGCGGTCTATGGCTACACCTTC.